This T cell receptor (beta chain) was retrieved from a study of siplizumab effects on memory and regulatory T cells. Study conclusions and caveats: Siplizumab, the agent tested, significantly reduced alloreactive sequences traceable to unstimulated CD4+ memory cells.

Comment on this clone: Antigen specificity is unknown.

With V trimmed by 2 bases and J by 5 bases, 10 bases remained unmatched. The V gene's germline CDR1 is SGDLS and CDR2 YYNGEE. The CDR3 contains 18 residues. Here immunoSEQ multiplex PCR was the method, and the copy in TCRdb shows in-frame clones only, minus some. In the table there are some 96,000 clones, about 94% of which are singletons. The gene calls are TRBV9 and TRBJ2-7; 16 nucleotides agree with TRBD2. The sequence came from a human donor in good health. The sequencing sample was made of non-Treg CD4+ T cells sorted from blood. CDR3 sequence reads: CASSVSTGTSGRDDEQYF. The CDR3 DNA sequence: TGTGCCAGCAGCGTTTCAACCGGGACTAGCGGGAGGGATGACGAGCAGTACTTC.